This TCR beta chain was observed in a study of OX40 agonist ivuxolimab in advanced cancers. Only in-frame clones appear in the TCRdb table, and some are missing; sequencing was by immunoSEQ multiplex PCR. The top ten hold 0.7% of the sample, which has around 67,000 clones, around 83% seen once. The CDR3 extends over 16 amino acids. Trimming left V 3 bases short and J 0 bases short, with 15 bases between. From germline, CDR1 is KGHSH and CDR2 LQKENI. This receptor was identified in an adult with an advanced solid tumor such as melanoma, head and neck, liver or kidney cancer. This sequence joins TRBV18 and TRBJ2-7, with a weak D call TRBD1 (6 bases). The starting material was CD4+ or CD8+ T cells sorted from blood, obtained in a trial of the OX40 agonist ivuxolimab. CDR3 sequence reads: CASSPGNRDNSYEQYF. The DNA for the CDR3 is TGTGCCAGCTCACCGGGAAACCGGGACAACTCCTACGAGCAGTACTTC.